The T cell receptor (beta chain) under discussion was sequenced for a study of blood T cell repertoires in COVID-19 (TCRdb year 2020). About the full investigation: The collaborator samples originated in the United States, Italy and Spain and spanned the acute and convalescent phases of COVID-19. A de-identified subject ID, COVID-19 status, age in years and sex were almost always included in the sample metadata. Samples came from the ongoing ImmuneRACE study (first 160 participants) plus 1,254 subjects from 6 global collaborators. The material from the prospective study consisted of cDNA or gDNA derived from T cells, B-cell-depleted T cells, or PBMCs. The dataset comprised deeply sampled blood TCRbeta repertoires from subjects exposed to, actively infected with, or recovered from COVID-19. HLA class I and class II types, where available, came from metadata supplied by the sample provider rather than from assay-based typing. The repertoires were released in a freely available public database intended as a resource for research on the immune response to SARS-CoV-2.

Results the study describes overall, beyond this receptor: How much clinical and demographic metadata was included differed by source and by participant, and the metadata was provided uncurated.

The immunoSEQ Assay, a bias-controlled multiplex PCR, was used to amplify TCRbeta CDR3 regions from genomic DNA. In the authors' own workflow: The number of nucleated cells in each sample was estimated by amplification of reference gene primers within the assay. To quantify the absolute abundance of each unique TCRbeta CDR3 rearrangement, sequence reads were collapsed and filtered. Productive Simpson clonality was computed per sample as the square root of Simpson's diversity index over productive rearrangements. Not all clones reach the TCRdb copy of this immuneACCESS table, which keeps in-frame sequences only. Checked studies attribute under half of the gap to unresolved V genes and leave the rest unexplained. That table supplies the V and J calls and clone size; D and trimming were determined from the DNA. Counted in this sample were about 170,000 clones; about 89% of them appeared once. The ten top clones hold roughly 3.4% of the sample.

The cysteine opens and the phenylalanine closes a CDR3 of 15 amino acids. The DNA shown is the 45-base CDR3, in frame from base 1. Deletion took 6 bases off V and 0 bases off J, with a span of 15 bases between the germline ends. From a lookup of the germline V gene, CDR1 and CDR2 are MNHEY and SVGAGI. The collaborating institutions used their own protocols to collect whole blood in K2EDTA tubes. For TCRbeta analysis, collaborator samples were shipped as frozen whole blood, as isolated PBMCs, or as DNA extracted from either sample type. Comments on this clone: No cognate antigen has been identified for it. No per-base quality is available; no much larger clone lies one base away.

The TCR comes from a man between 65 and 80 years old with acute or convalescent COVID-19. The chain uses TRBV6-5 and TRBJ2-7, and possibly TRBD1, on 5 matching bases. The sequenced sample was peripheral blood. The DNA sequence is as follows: TGTGCCAGCAGCAAAGGACACAGGAGCTCCTACGAGCAGTACTTC. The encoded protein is CASSKGHRSSYEQYF.